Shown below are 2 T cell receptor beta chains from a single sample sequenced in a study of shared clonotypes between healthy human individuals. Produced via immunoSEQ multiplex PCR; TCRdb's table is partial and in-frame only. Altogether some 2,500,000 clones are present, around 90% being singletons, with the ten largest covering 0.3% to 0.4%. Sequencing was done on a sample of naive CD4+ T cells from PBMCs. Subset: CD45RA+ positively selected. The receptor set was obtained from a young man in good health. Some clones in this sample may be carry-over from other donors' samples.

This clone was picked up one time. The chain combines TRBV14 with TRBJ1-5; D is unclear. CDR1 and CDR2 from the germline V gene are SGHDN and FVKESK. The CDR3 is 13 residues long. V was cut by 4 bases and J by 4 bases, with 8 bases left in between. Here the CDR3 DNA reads TGTGCCAGCAGCCTGGGCCTAAATCAGCCCCAGCATTTT. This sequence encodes CASSLGLNQPQHF.

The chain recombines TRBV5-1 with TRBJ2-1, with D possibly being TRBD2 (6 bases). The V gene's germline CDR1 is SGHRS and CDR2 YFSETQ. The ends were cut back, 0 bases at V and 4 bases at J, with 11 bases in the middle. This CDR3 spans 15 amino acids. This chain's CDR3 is CASSLAGEIYNEQFF. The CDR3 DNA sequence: TGCGCCAGCAGCTTGGCGGGAGAAATTTACAATGAGCAGTTCTTC.